The present T cell receptor (beta chain) was sequenced within a study of ipilimumab plus nivolumab after autologous stem cell transplantation. In the study overall: Median doses per patient: roughly five ipilimumab, about eight nivolumab. Myeloma cases were transplant-naive high-risk or relapsed within 3 years post first autologous transplant.

Remarks on this clone: The antigen remains unidentified.

Method: immunoSEQ multiplex PCR; TCRdb's copy keeps in-frame clones and lacks some. Of tens of thousands of clones listed, 92% are singletons. The ends lost 6 bases at V and 3 bases at J; junction bases unmatched: 8. The CDR3 covers 14 residues. CDR1 and CDR2 (germline): MNHEY, SVGAGI. Study results and limitations: Per the authors, repertoire, Treg and microbiota data justify further study.

Ipilimumab, 1 mg/kg, started 14 to 28 days after autologous transplant. Sequencing used PBMCs, obtained in a trial of ipilimumab plus nivolumab as post-transplant consolidation. The chain links TRBV6-5 to TRBJ2-7; 7 bases are a match to TRBD1. This sequence originates from a male donor with multiple myeloma. CDR3 loop: CASRTPRGHYEQYF. The CDR3 DNA sequence: TGTGCCAGCAGAACGCCAAGGGGGCACTACGAGCAGTACTTC.